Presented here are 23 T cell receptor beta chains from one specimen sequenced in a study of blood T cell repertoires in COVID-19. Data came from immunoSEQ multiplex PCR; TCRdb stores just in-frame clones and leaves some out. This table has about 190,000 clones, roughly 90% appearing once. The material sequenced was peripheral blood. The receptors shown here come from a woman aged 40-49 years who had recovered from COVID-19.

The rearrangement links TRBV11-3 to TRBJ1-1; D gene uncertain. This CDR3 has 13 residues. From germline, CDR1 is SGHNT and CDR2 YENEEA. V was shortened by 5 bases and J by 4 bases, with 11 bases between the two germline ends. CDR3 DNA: TGTGCCAGCAGCCCGCGAGGCGGCACTGAAGCTTTCTTT. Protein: CASSPRGGTEAFF.

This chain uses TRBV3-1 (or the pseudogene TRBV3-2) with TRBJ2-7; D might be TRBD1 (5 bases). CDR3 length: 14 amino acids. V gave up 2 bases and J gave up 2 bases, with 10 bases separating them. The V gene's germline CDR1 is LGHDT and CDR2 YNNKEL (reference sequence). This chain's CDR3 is CASSQLAGTYEQYF. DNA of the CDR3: TGTGCCAGCAGCCAACTCGCAGGGACCTACGAGCAGTACTTC.

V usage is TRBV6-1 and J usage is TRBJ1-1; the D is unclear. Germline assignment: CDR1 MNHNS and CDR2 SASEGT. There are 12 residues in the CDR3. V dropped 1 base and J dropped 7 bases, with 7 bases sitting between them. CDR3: CASSEGRGEAFF. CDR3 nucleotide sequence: TGTGCCAGCAGTGAAGGACGGGGTGAAGCTTTCTTT.

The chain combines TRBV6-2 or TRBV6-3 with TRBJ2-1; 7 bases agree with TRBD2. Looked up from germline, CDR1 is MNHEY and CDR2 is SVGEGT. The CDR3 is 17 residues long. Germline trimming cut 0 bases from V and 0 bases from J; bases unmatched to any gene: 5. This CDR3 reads CASSYSTRGSSYNEQFF. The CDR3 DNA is TGTGCCAGCAGTTACTCGACGCGCGGGAGCTCCTACAATGAGCAGTTCTTC.

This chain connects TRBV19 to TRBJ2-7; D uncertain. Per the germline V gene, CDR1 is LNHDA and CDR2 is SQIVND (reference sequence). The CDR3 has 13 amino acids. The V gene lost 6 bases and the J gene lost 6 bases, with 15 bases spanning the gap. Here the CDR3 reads CASSIRSSVEQYF. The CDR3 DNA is TGTGCCAGTAGCATAAGATCTAGTGTCGAGCAGTACTTC.

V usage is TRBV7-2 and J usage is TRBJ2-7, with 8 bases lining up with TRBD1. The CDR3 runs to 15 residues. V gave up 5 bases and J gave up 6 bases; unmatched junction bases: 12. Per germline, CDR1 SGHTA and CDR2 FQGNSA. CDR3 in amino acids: CASSVQSQGAREQYF. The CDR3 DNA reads TGTGCCAGCAGCGTTCAGTCCCAGGGGGCGCGCGAGCAGTACTTC.

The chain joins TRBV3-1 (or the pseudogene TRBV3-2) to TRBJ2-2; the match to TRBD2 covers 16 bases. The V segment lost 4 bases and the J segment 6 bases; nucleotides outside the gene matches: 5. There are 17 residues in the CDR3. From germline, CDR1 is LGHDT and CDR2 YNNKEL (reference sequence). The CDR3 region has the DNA TGTGCCAGCAGCCGGTCCGGGACTAGCGGGAGGGCCGGGGAGCTGTTTTTT. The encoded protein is CASSRSGTSGRAGELFF.

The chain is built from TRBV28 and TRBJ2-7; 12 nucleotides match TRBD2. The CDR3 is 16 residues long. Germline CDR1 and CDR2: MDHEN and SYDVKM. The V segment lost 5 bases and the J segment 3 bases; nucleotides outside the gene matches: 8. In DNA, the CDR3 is TGTGCCAGCAGTCCATTATTGACTAGCGGGGGCTACGAGCAGTACTTC. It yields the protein CASSPLLTSGGYEQYF.

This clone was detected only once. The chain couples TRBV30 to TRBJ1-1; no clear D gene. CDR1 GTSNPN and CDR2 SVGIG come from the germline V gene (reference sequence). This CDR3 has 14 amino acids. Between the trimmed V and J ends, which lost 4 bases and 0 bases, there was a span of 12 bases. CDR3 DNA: TGTGCCTGGATATCAGGCCTCATGAACACTGAAGCTTTCTTT. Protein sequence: CAWISGLMNTEAFF.

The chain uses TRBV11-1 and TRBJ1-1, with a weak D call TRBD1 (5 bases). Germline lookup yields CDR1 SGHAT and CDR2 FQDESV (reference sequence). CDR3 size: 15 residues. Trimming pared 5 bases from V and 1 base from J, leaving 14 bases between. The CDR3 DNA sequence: TGTGCCAGCAGCCCGGGACTGGGGGGGAACACTGAAGCTTTCTTT. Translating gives CASSPGLGGNTEAFF.

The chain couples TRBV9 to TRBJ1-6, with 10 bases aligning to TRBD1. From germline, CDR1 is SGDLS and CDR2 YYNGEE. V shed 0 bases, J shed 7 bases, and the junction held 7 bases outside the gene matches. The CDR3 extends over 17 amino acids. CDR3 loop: CASSVGETGGPNSPLHF. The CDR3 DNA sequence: TGTGCCAGCAGCGTAGGAGAGACAGGGGGCCCAAATTCACCCCTCCACTTT.

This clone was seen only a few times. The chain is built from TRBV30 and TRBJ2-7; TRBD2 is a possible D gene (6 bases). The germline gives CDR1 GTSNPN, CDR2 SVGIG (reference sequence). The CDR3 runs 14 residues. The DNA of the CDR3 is TGTGCTATCAACCCAGGAGGGATTACCTACGAGCAGTACTTC. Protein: CAINPGGITYEQYF.

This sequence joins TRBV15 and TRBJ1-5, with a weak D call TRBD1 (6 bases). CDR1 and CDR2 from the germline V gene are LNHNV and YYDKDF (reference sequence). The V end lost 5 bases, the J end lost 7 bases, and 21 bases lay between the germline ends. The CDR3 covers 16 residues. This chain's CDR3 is CATSRKGGGRVQPQHF. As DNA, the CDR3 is TGTGCCACCAGCCGCAAAGGGGGGGGGCGGGTACAGCCCCAGCATTTT.

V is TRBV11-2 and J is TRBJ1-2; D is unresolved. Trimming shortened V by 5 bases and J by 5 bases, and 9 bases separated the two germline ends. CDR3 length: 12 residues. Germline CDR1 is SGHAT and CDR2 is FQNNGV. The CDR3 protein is CASSGREYGYTF. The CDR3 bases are TGTGCCAGCAGCGGAAGGGAGTATGGCTACACCTTC.

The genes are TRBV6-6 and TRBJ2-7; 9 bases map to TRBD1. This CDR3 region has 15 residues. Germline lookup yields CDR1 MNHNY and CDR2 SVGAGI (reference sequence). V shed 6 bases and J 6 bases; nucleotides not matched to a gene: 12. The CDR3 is CASSATGQGGPEQYF. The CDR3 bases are TGTGCCAGCAGCGCCACGGGACAGGGAGGTCCCGAGCAGTACTTC.

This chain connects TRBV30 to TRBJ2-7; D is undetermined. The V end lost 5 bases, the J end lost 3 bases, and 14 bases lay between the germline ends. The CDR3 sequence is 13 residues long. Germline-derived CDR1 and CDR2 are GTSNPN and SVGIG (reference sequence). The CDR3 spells CAWGRPGFYEQYF. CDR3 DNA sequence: TGTGCCTGGGGGCGCCCAGGATTCTACGAGCAGTACTTC.

CDR3 loop: CASSYPPGPLHF. As DNA, the CDR3 is TGTGCCAGCAGCTACCCGCCGGGGCCCCTCCACTTT. The rearrangement uses TRBV7-2 and TRBJ1-6; D is unresolved. With 4 bases removed from V and 13 bases from J, the gap between germline ends came to 11 bases. CDR3 length equals 12 residues. The germline gives CDR1 SGHTA, CDR2 FQGNSA.

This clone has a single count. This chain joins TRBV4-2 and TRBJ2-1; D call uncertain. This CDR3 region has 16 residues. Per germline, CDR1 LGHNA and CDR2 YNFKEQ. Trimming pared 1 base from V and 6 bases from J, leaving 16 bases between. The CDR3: CASSQGLLSSRNEQFF. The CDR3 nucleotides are TGTGCCAGCAGCCAAGGACTTCTATCCAGCCGCAATGAGCAGTTCTTC.

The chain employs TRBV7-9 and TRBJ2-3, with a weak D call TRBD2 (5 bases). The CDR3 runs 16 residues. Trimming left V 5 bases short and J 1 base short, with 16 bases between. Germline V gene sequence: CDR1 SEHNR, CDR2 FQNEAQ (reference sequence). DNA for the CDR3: TGTGCCAGCAGCCCCCTGAGGGAGTGGGGCACAGATACGCAGTATTTT. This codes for CASSPLREWGTDTQYF.

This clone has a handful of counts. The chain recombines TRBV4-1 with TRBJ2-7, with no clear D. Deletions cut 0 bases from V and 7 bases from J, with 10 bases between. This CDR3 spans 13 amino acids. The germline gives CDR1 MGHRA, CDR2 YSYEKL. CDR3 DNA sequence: TGCGCCAGCAGCCAAGATTACACAGAAGAGCAGTACTTC. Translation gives CASSQDYTEEQYF.

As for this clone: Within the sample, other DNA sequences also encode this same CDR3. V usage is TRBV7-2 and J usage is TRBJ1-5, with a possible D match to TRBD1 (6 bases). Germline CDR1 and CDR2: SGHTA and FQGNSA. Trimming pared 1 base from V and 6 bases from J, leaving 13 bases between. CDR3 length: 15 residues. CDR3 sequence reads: CASSLVAGVGQPQHF. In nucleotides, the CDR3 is TGTGCCAGCAGCTTAGTGGCAGGGGTGGGTCAGCCCCAGCATTTT. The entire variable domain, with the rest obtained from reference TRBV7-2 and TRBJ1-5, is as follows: GAGVSQSPSNKVTEKGKDVELRCDPISGHTALYWYRQSLGQGLEFLIYFQGNSAPDKSGLPSDRFSAERTGGSVSTLTIQRTQQEDSAVYLCASSLVAGVGQPQHFGDGTRLSIL.

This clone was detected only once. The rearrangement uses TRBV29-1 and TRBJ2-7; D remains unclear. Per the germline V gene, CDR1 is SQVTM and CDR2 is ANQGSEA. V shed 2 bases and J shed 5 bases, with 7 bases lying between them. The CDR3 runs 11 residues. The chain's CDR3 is CSVELTHEQYF. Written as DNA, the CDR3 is TGCAGCGTTGAACTGACTCACGAGCAGTACTTC.

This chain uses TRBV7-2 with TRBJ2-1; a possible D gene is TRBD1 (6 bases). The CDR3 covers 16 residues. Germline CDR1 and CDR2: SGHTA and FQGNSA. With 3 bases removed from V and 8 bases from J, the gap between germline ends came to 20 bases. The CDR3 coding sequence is TGTGCCAGCAGCTTTCGTGTCGGGACAAGAGGCTATGAGCAGTTCTTC. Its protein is CASSFRVGTRGYEQFF. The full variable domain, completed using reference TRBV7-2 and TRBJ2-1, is GAGVSQSPSNKVTEKGKDVELRCDPISGHTALYWYRQSLGQGLEFLIYFQGNSAPDKSGLPSDRFSAERTGGSVSTLTIQRTQQEDSAVYLCASSFRVGTRGYEQFFGPGTRLTVL.